These 19 T cell receptor beta chains were all obtained from the same sample, sequenced in a study of blood T cell repertoires in COVID-19. Sequencing was performed with immunoSEQ multiplex PCR; in TCRdb, only in-frame clones are kept and a portion is missing. The data contain some 200,000 clones, about nine tenths of them singletons. Sequencing used peripheral blood. These receptors originate from a man older than 75 with acute or convalescent COVID-19.

The CDR3 nucleotides are TGTGCCAGCAGCTTAGGGAACAGGGGCACTGAAGCTTTCTTT. Amino acid sequence: CASSLGNRGTEAFF. This rearrangement joins TRBV7-8 to TRBJ1-1; 7 bases match TRBD1. The CDR3 spans 14 residues. Trimming removed 1 base from V and 4 bases from J; junction bases left unmatched: 3. Germline values: CDR1 SGHVS, CDR2 FQNEAQ.

The chain employs TRBV24-1 and TRBJ2-1, with 9 positions matching TRBD1. The V gene's germline CDR1 is KGHDR and CDR2 SFDVKD. V gave up 4 bases and J gave up 7 bases; unmatched junction bases: 10. This CDR3 has 16 amino acids. The CDR3 spells CATSDPPGTGLNEQFF. The CDR3, as DNA: TGTGCCACCAGTGACCCTCCCGGGACAGGGTTAAATGAGCAGTTCTTC.

The V and J genes are TRBV4-3 and TRBJ2-1, with 7 bases fitting TRBD1. The germline V gene encodes CDR1 LGHNA and CDR2 YSLEER. The CDR3 spans 14 residues. V trimming: 3 bases; J trimming: 5 bases; junction bases outside the gene matches: 4. The DNA for the CDR3 is TGCGCCAGCAGCCAGGACAGGTGGGACAATGAGCAGTTCTTC. It codes for CASSQDRWDNEQFF.

The rearrangement links TRBV29-1 to TRBJ2-3; 8 positions agree with TRBD1. The CDR3 is 14 amino acids. V shed 4 bases and J 6 bases; nucleotides not matched to a gene: 9. Germline V gives CDR1 SQVTM, CDR2 ANQGSEA. CDR3 protein: CSVGPGGAVDTQYF. CDR3 coding DNA: TGCAGCGTTGGGCCAGGGGGCGCGGTGGATACGCAGTATTTT.

This chain uses TRBV9 with TRBJ1-4, with 9 bases that match TRBD1. CDR3 length: 17 amino acids. With 3 bases clipped from V and 3 bases from J, the junction kept 9 bases outside the gene matches. Germline V gene lookup returns CDR1 SGDLS and CDR2 YYNGEE. The CDR3 is CASSARTGDLANEKLFF. The CDR3 coding sequence is TGTGCCAGCAGCGCCCGGACAGGGGATCTGGCTAATGAAAAACTGTTTTTT. Based on the CDR3 plus reference TRBV9 and TRBJ1-4, the full variable domain is DSGVTQTPKHLITATGQRVTLRCSPRSGDLSVYWYQQSLDQGLQFLIQYYNGEERAKGNILERFSAQQFPDLHSELNLSSLELGDSALYFCASSARTGDLANEKLFFGSGTQLSVL.

The rearrangement uses TRBV5-4 and TRBJ2-1, with 9 positions matching TRBD1. Germline V CDR1 and CDR2: SGHNT, YYREEE (reference sequence). CDR3 length equals 15 residues. The ends lost 4 bases at V and 6 bases at J; junction bases unmatched: 8. CDR3 sequence (DNA): TGTGCCAGCAGCATGCCGGGACAGGGTCTCAATGAGCAGTTCTTC. Translating it yields CASSMPGQGLNEQFF.

This chain connects TRBV18 to TRBJ2-3; TRBD1 might be the D (5 bases). Between the trimmed V and J ends, which lost 0 bases and 6 bases, there was a span of 13 bases. The V gene's germline CDR1 is KGHSH and CDR2 LQKENI. The CDR3 is 15 amino acids. The CDR3 DNA sequence: TGTGCCAGCTCACCACCAGGCAGGGCTGCGGATACGCAGTATTTT. This gives the protein CASSPPGRAADTQYF.

V and J are TRBV7-2 and TRBJ1-6; 9 bases align to TRBD1. The germline gives CDR1 SGHTA, CDR2 FQGNSA. J lost 10 bases, V lost 7 bases, and 14 bases had no gene match. This CDR3 comprises 16 residues. As DNA, the CDR3 is TGTGCCAGCAAAAAAAGGTGGGACAGGGTCGACTCACCCCTCCACTTT. Translation gives CASKKRWDRVDSPLHF.

The rearrangement joins TRBV7-9 to TRBJ2-1, with unresolved D. This CDR3 contains 13 residues. CDR1 SEHNR and CDR2 FQNEAQ come from the germline V gene (reference sequence). Trimming removed 5 bases at V and 7 bases at J, with 12 bases between. The CDR3 sequence is CASSPYPSNEQFF. CDR3 nucleotides: TGTGCCAGCAGCCCGTACCCTAGTAATGAGCAGTTCTTC.

This chain joins TRBV2 and TRBJ2-2, with TRBD2 matching over 10 bases. The CDR3 consists of 15 residues. Germline trimming cut 5 bases from V and 1 base from J; bases unmatched to any gene: 1. CDR1 SNHLY and CDR2 FYNNEI come from the germline V gene. The CDR3 reads CASSLAGVNTGELFF. The CDR3 nucleotides read TGTGCCAGCAGTCTAGCGGGAGTGAACACCGGGGAGCTGTTTTTT.

The rearrangement joins TRBV6-5 to TRBJ1-2; TRBD1 matches 9 bases. The CDR3 covers 13 residues. Trimming at V came to 6 bases and at J to 7 bases, leaving 6 bases not matched to a gene. Germline V lookup: CDR1 MNHEY, CDR2 SVGAGI. The DNA of the CDR3 is TGTGCCAGCAGACTCGGACAGGGGACTGGCTACACCTTC. Translation gives CASRLGQGTGYTF.

The chain uses TRBV7-9 and TRBJ1-5, with TRBD1 identical over 8 bases. Per the germline V gene, CDR1 is SEHNR and CDR2 is FQNEAQ (reference sequence). The ends lost 5 bases at V and 3 bases at J; junction bases unmatched: 3. This CDR3 contains 14 residues. The CDR3: CASSGGQDNQPQHF. DNA of the CDR3: TGTGCCAGCAGCGGGGGACAGGACAATCAGCCCCAGCATTTT.

The chain carries TRBV10-2 and TRBJ1-1, with unresolved D. CDR1 and CDR2 (germline): WSHSY, SAAADI. The CDR3 covers 12 residues. With 6 bases removed from V and 5 bases from J, the gap between germline ends came to 10 bases. The CDR3: CASRDLGTEAFF. Here the CDR3 DNA reads TGCGCCAGCAGGGACTTGGGGACTGAAGCTTTCTTT.

V and J are TRBV3-1 (or the pseudogene TRBV3-2) and TRBJ1-4; no definite D call. The CDR3 covers 14 residues. Trimming took off 1 base at V and 6 bases at J, with 9 bases between the two ends. Germline V gene data show CDR1 as LGHDT and CDR2 as YNNKEL (reference sequence). CDR3: CASSQGASYEKLFF. For the CDR3, the DNA is TGTGCCAGCAGCCAAGGAGCGTCGTATGAAAAACTGTTTTTT.

The rearrangement joins TRBV18 to TRBJ2-4; tentatively, D is TRBD2 (6 bases). Trimming took 3 bases from V and 8 from J, leaving 8 bases between them. CDR1 is KGHSH, CDR2 LQKENI, per germline. The CDR3 extends over 12 amino acids. CDR3 region: CASSPPGDIQYF. As DNA, the CDR3 is TGTGCCAGCTCACCTCCGGGGGACATTCAGTACTTC.

This clone was counted at least ten times. The V call is TRBV2, the J call TRBJ2-2; TRBD1 is a possible D gene (5 bases). Between the trimmed V and J ends, which lost 7 bases and 9 bases, there was a span of 15 bases. CDR1 and CDR2 (germline): SNHLY, FYNNEI. This CDR3 is 13 amino acids long. This CDR3 is CASTDGAARELFF. The CDR3 DNA sequence: TGTGCCAGCACGGATGGGGCTGCCAGGGAGCTGTTTTTT.

The chain links TRBV6-6 to TRBJ2-6; the match to TRBD1 covers 8 bases. V was pared by 5 bases and J by 2 bases, with 2 bases of the junction left unmatched. CDR1 and CDR2 (germline): MNHNY, SVGAGI (reference sequence). This CDR3 comprises 15 residues. In nucleotides, the CDR3 is TGTGCCAGCAGTCCCAGGGGGCCTGGGGCCAACGTCCTGACTTTC. Protein product: CASSPRGPGANVLTF.

The chain couples TRBV7-8 to TRBJ1-6; D gene uncertain. Germline CDR1 and CDR2: SGHVS and FQNEAQ. Trimming shortened V by 2 bases and J by 9 bases, and 11 bases separated the two germline ends. This CDR3 comprises 14 residues. The CDR3 nucleotides are TGTGCCAGCAGCTTAAACGGCGGGAGTTCACCCCTCCACTTT. This translates into CASSLNGGSSPLHF.

This clone was found once. The V call is TRBV5-1, the J call TRBJ1-1, with 7 bases fitting TRBD1. The CDR3 is 15 residues long. The trim removed 0 bases at V and 5 bases at J, leaving 7 bases unmatched. The germline V gene has CDR1 SGHRS and CDR2 YFSETQ. The CDR3, as DNA: TGCGCCAGCAGCTTGGAAGGGGGCCCAAGGACTGAAGCTTTCTTT. Encoded protein: CASSLEGGPRTEAFF. Full variable domain (outside the CDR3, taken from reference TRBV5-1 and TRBJ1-1): KAGVTQTPRYLIKTRGQQVTLSCSPISGHRSVSWYQQTPGQGLQFLFEYFSETQRNKGNFPGRFSGRQFSNSRSEMNVSTLELGDSALYLCASSLEGGPRTEAFFGQGTRLTVV.